The clone carrying this TCR beta chain was detected a few times. This specimen belongs to a study of CD8+ T cells in alopecia areata. The CDR3 runs 12 residues. Trimming removed 4 bases from V and 5 bases from J, with 9 bases in between. From germline, CDR1 is SGHRS and CDR2 YFSETQ. Following RNA extraction, reverse transcription yielded cDNA that acted as the sequencing template. The method was immunoSEQ multiplex PCR; TCRdb's version includes in-frame clones alone and lacks a portion of them. The sample records about 190,000 clones, 50% to 70% being singletons. This clonotype was obtained from a human donor with alopecia areata. The rearrangement links TRBV5-1 to TRBJ2-5; D assignment may be TRBD1 or TRBD2 (5 bases each). The source was CD4+ T cells sorted from blood, collected at week 0. The CDR3 reads CASSEGSETQYF. DNA of the CDR3: TGCGCCAGCAGCGAGGGGAGTGAGACCCAGTACTTC.